The 12 T cell receptor beta chains below were found in one sample sequenced in a study of cytotoxic CD8 clonotypes in ibrutinib-treated CLL. Repertoires were generated with immunoSEQ multiplex PCR, while TCRdb's copy carries only in-frame clones and drops some. The table lists about 160,000 clones, approximately 80% of them singletons. Sequencing was performed on PBMCs, taken after 12 months of ibrutinib treatment. The receptor set was obtained from a human donor with chronic lymphocytic leukemia.

A single count supports this clone. The gene calls are TRBV19 and TRBJ2-5; 7 bases agree with TRBD1. The V segment lost 4 bases and the J segment 3 bases; nucleotides outside the gene matches: 14. Germline values: CDR1 LNHDA, CDR2 SQIVND (reference sequence). The CDR3 spans 17 residues. CDR3 nucleotides: TGTGCCAGTAGTAATCAGAGGGGACAGCGGATTAAAGAGACCCAGTACTTC. This gives the protein CASSNQRGQRIKETQYF.

The genes are TRBV7-2 and TRBJ1-1; no reliable D call. Germline values: CDR1 SGHTA, CDR2 FQGNSA. V was pared by 1 base and J by 5 bases, with 8 bases between. The CDR3 is made up of 13 amino acids. The CDR3 loop is CASSLVAGTEAFF. For the CDR3, the DNA is TGTGCCAGCAGCTTAGTCGCGGGAACTGAAGCTTTCTTT.

V is TRBV9 and J is TRBJ2-5; TRBD2 matches at 10 bases. J lost 3 bases, V lost 3 bases, and 17 bases had no gene match. CDR3 length equals 19 residues. CDR1 is SGDLS and CDR2 is YYNGEE in the germline V gene. The CDR3 nucleotides are TGTGCCAGCAGCGAAGACCTAGGGACTAGCGACCAGACCAAAGAGACCCAGTACTTC. As protein: CASSEDLGTSDQTKETQYF.

The DNA for the CDR3 is TGTGCCAGCACAGGGGGATTCCGGGAGAAGGATACGCAGTATTTT. This sequence encodes CASTGGFREKDTQYF. This chain links TRBV28 with TRBJ2-3, with D tentatively TRBD1 (7 bases). The CDR3 totals 15 residues. V gave up 7 bases and J gave up 6 bases, with 20 bases separating them. Germline loops: CDR1 MDHEN, CDR2 SYDVKM.

This chain joins TRBV5-6 and TRBJ2-7, with D maybe TRBD2 (5 bases). There are 15 residues in the CDR3. CDR1 is SGHDT, CDR2 YYEEEE, per germline. The V end was cut by 7 bases, the J end by 0 bases, with 17 bases between. The CDR3 spells CASHKLSGSSYEQYF. In DNA, the CDR3 is TGTGCCAGCCACAAACTGTCGGGGAGCTCCTACGAGCAGTACTTC.

The CDR3 DNA follows: TGTGCCAGCAGCTTCGGGCGGGAGTCCTACAATGAGCAGTTCTTC. Amino acid sequence: CASSFGRESYNEQFF. The rearrangement links TRBV5-4 to TRBJ2-1; 7 bases are a match to TRBD2. Germline CDR1 and CDR2: SGHNT and YYREEE (reference sequence). The CDR3 length is 15 residues. The junction had 3 bases not matched to a gene; V was cut back by 2 bases and J by 1 base. The full variable domain, in which reference TRBV5-4 and TRBJ2-1 provide the parts outside the CDR3, is ETGVTQSPTHLIKTRGQQVTLRCSSQSGHNTVSWYQQALGQGPQFIFQYYREEENGRGNFPPRFSGLQFPNYSSELNVNALELDDSALYLCASSFGRESYNEQFFGPGTRLTVL.

This chain connects TRBV28 to TRBJ2-7; 10 bases align to TRBD2. Trimming at V came to 6 bases and at J to 2 bases, leaving 4 bases not matched to a gene. CDR1 is MDHEN and CDR2 is SYDVKM in the germline V gene. This CDR3 has 14 residues. CDR3 DNA sequence: TGTGCCAGCAGACGGACTAGCGGTACCTACGAGCAGTACTTC. It codes for CASRRTSGTYEQYF.

The rearrangement joins TRBV2 to TRBJ1-6; D is ambiguous. The ends were cut back, 3 bases at V and 0 bases at J, with 6 bases in the middle. The length of the CDR3 is 15 residues. Germline V lookup: CDR1 SNHLY, CDR2 FYNNEI. The CDR3 DNA follows: TGTGCCAGCAGTGAGTCGAGCTCCTATAATTCACCCCTCCACTTT. As protein: CASSESSSYNSPLHF.

The chain links TRBV5-1 to TRBJ2-5; TRBD1 or TRBD2 may be the D gene (7 bases each). Germline V gene data show CDR1 as SGHRS and CDR2 as YFSETQ. The CDR3 has 14 amino acids. Trimming shortened V by 3 bases and J by 2 bases, and 11 bases separated the two germline ends. CDR3 coding DNA: TGCGCCAGCAGCTGGGAGGGACAGCAAGAGACCCAGTACTTC. This codes for CASSWEGQQETQYF.

This chain uses TRBV7-8 with TRBJ2-4; 8 bases align to TRBD2. Unmatched junction bases numbered 8, after V lost 0 bases and J lost 4 bases. Per the germline V gene, CDR1 is SGHVS and CDR2 is FQNEAQ. The CDR3 covers 17 residues. CDR3 DNA: TGTGCCAGCAGCTTAGCGTTCACGGGGGGGTGGAAAAACATTCAGTACTTC. It translates to CASSLAFTGGWKNIQYF. The full variable domain, its missing parts supplied by reference TRBV7-8 and TRBJ2-4, is GAGVSQSPRYKVAKRGQDVALRCDPISGHVSLFWYQQALGQGPEFLTYFQNEAQLDKSGLPSDRFFAERPEGSVSTLKIQRTQQEDSAVYLCASSLAFTGGWKNIQYFGAGTRLSVL.

This chain links TRBV25-1 with TRBJ1-2, with D maybe TRBD1 (6 bases). The germline CDR1 and CDR2 sequences are MGHDK and SYGVNS. V was trimmed by 1 base and J by 8 bases, leaving 20 bases between them. The CDR3 runs 16 residues. As DNA, the CDR3 is TGTGCCAGCAGTGAATCCGGGGGGCGTTTTCGCGGAGGCTACACCTTC. Translating it yields CASSESGGRFRGGYTF.

The V and J genes are TRBV19 and TRBJ2-5; D call uncertain. Germline V gene sequence: CDR1 LNHDA, CDR2 SQIVND (reference sequence). This CDR3 has 14 amino acids. V was shortened by 11 bases and J by 5 bases, with 21 bases between the two germline ends. The CDR3 is CAAVISHILETQYF. CDR3 nucleotides: TGTGCCGCAGTGATTTCCCACATCCTCGAGACCCAGTACTTC.